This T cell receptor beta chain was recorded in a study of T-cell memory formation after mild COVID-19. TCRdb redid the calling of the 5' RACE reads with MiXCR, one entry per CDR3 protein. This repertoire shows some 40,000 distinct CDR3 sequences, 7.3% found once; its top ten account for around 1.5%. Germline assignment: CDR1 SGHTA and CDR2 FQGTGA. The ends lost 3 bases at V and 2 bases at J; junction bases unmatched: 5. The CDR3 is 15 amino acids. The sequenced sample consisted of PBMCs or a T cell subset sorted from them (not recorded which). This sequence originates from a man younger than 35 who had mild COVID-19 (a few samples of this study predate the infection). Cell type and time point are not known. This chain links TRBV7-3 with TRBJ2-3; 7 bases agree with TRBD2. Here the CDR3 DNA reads TGTGCCAGCAGCTTGGCTAGCGGTAACACAGATACGCAGTATTTT. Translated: CASSLASGNTDTQYF.